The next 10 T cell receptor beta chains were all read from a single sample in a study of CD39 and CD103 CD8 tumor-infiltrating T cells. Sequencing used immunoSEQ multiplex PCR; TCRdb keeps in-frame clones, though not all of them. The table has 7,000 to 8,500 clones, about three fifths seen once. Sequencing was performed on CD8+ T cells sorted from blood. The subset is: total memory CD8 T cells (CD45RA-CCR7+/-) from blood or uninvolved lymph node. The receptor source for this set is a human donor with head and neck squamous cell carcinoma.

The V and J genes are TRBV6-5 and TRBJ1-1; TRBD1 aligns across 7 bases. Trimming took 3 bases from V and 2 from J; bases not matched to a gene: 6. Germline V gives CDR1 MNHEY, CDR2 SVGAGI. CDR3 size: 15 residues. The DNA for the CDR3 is TGTGCCAGCAGTTATATAGGGGGCGCAAACACTGAAGCTTTCTTT. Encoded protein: CASSYIGGANTEAFF.

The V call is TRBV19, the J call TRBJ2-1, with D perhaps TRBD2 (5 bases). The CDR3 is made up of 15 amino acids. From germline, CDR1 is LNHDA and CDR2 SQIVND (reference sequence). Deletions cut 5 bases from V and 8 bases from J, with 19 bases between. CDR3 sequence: CASSPSGLDGDEQFF. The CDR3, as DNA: TGTGCCAGTAGTCCCTCGGGCCTCGACGGGGATGAGCAGTTCTTC.

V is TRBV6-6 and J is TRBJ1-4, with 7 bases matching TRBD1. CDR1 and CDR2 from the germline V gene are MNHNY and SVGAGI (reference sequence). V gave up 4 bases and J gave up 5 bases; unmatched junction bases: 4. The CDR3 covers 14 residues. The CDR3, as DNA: TGTGCCAGCAGTTGGGACAGCCTCAATGAAAAACTGTTTTTT. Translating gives CASSWDSLNEKLFF.

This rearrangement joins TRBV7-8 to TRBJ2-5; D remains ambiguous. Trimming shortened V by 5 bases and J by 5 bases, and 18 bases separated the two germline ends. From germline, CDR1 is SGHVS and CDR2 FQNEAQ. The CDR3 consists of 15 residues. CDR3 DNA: TGTGCCAGCAGCATCCTCGGTAGTGGGGTGGAGACCCAGTACTTC. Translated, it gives CASSILGSGVETQYF.

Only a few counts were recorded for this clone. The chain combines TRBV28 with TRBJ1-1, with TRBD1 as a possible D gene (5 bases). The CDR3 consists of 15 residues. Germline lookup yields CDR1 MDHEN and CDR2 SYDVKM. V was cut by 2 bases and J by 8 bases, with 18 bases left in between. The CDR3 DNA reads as TGTGCCAGCAGTTTAGGGGGAGGACTTGCGCTGGAAGCTTTCTTT. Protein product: CASSLGGGLALEAFF.

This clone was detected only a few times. CDR3 in DNA: TGTGCCAGCAGCTTGGGGTTAGGCAACTCCTACGAGCAGTACTTC. It is translated as CASSLGLGNSYEQYF. V usage is TRBV5-6 and J usage is TRBJ2-7; D unresolved. The germline V and J ends were trimmed by 0 bases and 0 bases, with 10 bases remaining between them. This CDR3 is 15 amino acids long. CDR1 and CDR2 from the germline V gene are SGHDT and YYEEEE.

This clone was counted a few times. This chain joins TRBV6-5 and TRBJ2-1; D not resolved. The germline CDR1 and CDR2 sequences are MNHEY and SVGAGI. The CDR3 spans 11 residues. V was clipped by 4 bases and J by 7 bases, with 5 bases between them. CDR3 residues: CASSFGNEQFF. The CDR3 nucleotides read TGTGCCAGCAGTTTTGGGAATGAGCAGTTCTTC.

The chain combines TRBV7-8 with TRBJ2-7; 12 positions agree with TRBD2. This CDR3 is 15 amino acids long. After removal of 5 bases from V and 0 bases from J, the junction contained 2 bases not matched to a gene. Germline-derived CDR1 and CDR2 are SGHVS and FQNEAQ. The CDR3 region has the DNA TGTGCCAGCAGCCGGACTAGCGGGGCCTCCTACGAGCAGTACTTC. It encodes CASSRTSGASYEQYF.

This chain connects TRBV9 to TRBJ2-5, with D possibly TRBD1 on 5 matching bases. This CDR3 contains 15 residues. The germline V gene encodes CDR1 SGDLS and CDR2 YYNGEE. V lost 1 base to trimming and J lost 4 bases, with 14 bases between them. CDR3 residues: CASSVFGREVETQYF. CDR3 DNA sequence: TGTGCCAGCAGCGTATTCGGCAGGGAAGTAGAGACCCAGTACTTC.

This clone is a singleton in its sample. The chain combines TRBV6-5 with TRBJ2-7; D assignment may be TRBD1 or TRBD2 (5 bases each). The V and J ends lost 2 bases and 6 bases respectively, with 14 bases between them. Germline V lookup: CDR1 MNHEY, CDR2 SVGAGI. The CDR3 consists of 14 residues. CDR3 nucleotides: TGTGCCAGCAGTTACGCGACCCGGGGCTCCGAGCAGTACTTC. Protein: CASSYATRGSEQYF.